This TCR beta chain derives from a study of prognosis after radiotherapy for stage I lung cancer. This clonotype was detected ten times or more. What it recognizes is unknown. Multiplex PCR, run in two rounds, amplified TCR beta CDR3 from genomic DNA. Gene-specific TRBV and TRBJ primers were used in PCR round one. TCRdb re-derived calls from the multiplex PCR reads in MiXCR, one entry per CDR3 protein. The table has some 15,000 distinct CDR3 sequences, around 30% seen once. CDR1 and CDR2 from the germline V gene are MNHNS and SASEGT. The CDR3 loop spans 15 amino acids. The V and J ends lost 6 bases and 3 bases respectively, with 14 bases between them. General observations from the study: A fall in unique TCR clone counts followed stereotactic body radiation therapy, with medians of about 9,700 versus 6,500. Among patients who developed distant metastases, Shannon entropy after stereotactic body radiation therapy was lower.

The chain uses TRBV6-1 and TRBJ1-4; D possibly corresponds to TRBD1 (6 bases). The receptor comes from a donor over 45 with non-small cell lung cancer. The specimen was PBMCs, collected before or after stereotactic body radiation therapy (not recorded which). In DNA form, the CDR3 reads TGTGCCAGCAGCCTACAGACAGGATCTAATGAAAAACTGTTTTTT. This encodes CASSLQTGSNEKLFF.